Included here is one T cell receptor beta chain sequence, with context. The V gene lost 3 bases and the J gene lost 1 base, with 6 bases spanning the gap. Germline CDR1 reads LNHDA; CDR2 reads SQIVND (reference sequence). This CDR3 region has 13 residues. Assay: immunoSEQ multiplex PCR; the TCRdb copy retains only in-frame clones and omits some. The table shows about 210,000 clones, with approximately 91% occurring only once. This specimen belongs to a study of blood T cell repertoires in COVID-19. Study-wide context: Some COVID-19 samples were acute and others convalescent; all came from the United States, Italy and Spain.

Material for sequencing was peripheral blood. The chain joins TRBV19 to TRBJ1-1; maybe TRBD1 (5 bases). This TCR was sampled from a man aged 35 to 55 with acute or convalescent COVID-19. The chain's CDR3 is CASSMGGNTEAFF. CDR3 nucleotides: TGTGCCAGTAGTATGGGGGGGAACACTGAAGCTTTCTTT. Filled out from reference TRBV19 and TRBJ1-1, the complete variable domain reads DGGITQSPKYLFRKEGQNVTLSCEQNLNHDAMYWYRQDPGQGLRLIYYSQIVNDFQKGDIAEGYSVSREKKESFPLTVTSAQKNPTAFYLCASSMGGNTEAFFGQGTRLTVV.